This TCR beta chain was retrieved from a study of shared clonotypes between healthy human individuals. Study-level points and caveats: The study sampled only blood, and tissue repertoires likely differ. Lower generation probabilities were found for non-shared clonotypes than for those shared by all four donors.

The CDR3 spans 14 residues. Germline loops: CDR1 MDHEN, CDR2 SYDVKM. The V gene lost 10 bases and the J gene lost 0 bases, with 16 bases spanning the gap. Original methodology: ImmunoSEQ sequences covered only the junction and lacked quality scores; filtering therefore differed. Produced via immunoSEQ multiplex PCR; TCRdb's table is partial and in-frame only. V and J calls plus clone size are reproduced from that table; the DNA served to infer D and trimming. The data contain approximately 2.1 million clones, approximately 93% of them seen just once; the ten biggest clones take up under 0.45%. Concerning this clone itself: The antigen is not known.

Sequences were obtained from naive CD4+ T cells from PBMCs. The subset here: CD45RA+ positively selected. The chain employs TRBV28 and TRBJ2-7; D not certain. The TCR was taken from a young man in good health. Some clones in this sample may be carry-over from other donors' samples. The CDR3 reads CAIRRPSSSYEQYF. CDR3 DNA sequence: TGTGCCATTAGACGACCGTCGAGCTCCTACGAGCAGTACTTC.